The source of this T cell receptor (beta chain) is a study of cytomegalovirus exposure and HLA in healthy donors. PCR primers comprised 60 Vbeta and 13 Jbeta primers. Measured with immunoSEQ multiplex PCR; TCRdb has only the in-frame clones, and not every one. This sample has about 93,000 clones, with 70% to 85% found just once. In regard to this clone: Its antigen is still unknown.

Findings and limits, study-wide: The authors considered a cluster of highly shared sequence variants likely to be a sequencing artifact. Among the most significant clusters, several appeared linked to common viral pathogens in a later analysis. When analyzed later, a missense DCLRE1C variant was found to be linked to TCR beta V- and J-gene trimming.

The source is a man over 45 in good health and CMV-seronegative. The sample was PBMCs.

Written as DNA, the CDR3 is TGTGCCAGCAGTTTGCGGACTAGCGGGAGGGCGGGGCAAGAGACCCAGTACTTC. This translates into CASSLRTSGRAGQETQYF. V usage is TRBV27 and J usage is TRBJ2-5, with 15 bases lining up with TRBD2. The V gene's germline CDR1 is MNHEY and CDR2 SMNVEV (reference sequence). V lost 3 bases, J lost 2 bases, and 7 bases stayed unmatched. This CDR3 contains 18 residues.